These 32 T cell receptor beta chains were sequenced from one sample in a study of T cells expressing NK-cell markers. TCRdb re-called the 5' RACE reads; every CDR3 protein appears as one record, without DNA. The repertoire table contains 250,000 to 300,000 distinct CDR3 sequences. Material: blood T cells: a sorted CD56 or NKG2C T cell subset, CD4+ or CD8+ T cells, or bulk PBMC T cells (not recorded which). Every receptor here comes from a woman aged 18 to 75 in good health.

The gene calls are TRBV11-1 and TRBJ2-2; TCRdb names TRBD2, which stays unverified in the absence of DNA. The germline CDR1 and CDR2 sequences are SGHAT and FQDESV (reference sequence). There are 18 residues in the CDR3. The CDR3: CASSSGLAGGVFTGELFF.

This rearrangement joins TRBV29-1 to TRBJ1-2; TCRdb indicates TRBD1, and absent DNA this call remains unverified. CDR1 and CDR2 from the germline V gene are SQVTM and ANQGSEA. This CDR3 is 12 amino acids long. This chain's CDR3 is CSVAQGDYGYTF.

V gene TRBV6-6 combines with J gene TRBJ1-2; the D gene TCRdb calls, TRBD1, cannot be checked with no DNA. Germline CDR1 is MNHNY and CDR2 is SVGAGI (reference sequence). This CDR3 region has 13 residues. Here the CDR3 reads CASREGVLVGYTF.

The chain uses TRBV20-1 and TRBJ2-1; the D call from TCRdb, TRBD2, cannot be confirmed without DNA. The V gene's germline CDR1 is DFQATT and CDR2 SNEGSKA (reference sequence). The CDR3 is 15 residues long. CDR3 amino acids: CSARPTGTWRNEQFF.

V gene TRBV10-3 combines with J gene TRBJ2-5. The germline gives CDR1 ENHRY, CDR2 SYGVKD. The CDR3 has 14 amino acids. The CDR3: CAISTRKVGETQYF.

This chain links TRBV4-2 with TRBJ2-4; TCRdb picks TRBD2, but there is no DNA to check that call. The CDR3 runs to 17 residues. Germline assignment: CDR1 LGHNA and CDR2 YNFKEQ. CDR3: CASSQGESGIAKNIQYF.

The chain has TRBV18 and TRBJ2-1; TCRdb returns TRBD1, unconfirmable since there is no DNA. This CDR3 has 18 residues. Per the germline V gene, CDR1 is KGHSH and CDR2 is LQKENI. CDR3 amino acids: CASSPQTGAGRVNNEQFF. Using reference TRBV18 and TRBJ2-1 for the parts outside the CDR3, the full variable domain is NAGVMQNPRHLVRRRGQEARLRCSPMKGHSHVYWYRQLPEEGLKFMVYLQKENIIDESGMPKERFSAEFPKEGPSILRIQQVVRGDSAAYFCASSPQTGAGRVNNEQFFGPGTRLTVL.

This chain uses TRBV20-1 with TRBJ2-1; no DNA is available, so the TRBD2 call from TCRdb remains unchecked. Per the germline V gene, CDR1 is DFQATT and CDR2 is SNEGSKA (reference sequence). This CDR3 spans 14 amino acids. The CDR3 is CSAETSGRSRGEFF.

This sequence joins TRBV3-1 and TRBJ1-4; TCRdb picks TRBD1, but there is no DNA to check that call. Germline values: CDR1 LGHDT, CDR2 YNNKEL (reference sequence). This CDR3 has 15 amino acids. The CDR3 sequence is CASSRRGGSEEKLFF. The variable domain in full, with the rest retrieved from reference TRBV3-1 and TRBJ1-4, is DTAVSQTPKYLVTQMGNDKSIKCEQNLGHDTMYWYKQDSKKFLKIMFSYNNKELIINETVPNRFSPKSPDKAHLNLHINSLELGDSAVYFCASSRRGGSEEKLFFGSGTQLSVL.

The J gene is TRBJ2-3, the V gene TRBV20-1; the D call of TRBD2 rests on TCRdb alone, since no DNA is present to check it. CDR1 and CDR2 (germline): DFQATT, SNEGSKA (reference sequence). The CDR3 sequence is 15 residues long. CDR3 loop: CSARDLGLAANTQYF.

The chain carries TRBV12-3 or TRBV12-4 and TRBJ1-6; the TCRdb call, TRBD1, lacks DNA for checking. CDR3 length: 14 amino acids. The CDR3 sequence is CASSLTGINSPLHF.

The rearrangement joins TRBV6-2 or TRBV6-3 to TRBJ2-1; TCRdb selects TRBD2, and the lack of DNA leaves this call unchecked. This CDR3 spans 17 amino acids. Germline CDR1 and CDR2: MNHEY and SVGEGT. The CDR3 is CASSSLGAGVSYNEQFF.

This chain connects TRBV7-8 to TRBJ1-1; absent DNA, TCRdb's TRBD1 call cannot be checked. The germline V gene has CDR1 SGHVS and CDR2 FQNEAQ. This CDR3 comprises 14 residues. The CDR3 region is CASSQAGLGTEAFF.

The chain links TRBV29-1 to TRBJ1-1; TCRdb picks TRBD1, but there is no DNA to check that call. The CDR3 loop spans 13 amino acids. CDR1 and CDR2 (germline): SQVTM, ANQGSEA. The CDR3 is CSAGQGSFTEAFF.

The rearrangement uses TRBV7-2 and TRBJ1-5; TCRdb reports TRBD1, a call that lacks DNA to check it against. CDR3 length: 13 amino acids. Germline lookup yields CDR1 SGHTA and CDR2 FQGNSA. CDR3: CASSSRTHQPQHF.

The chain has TRBV24-1 and TRBJ2-1. Germline CDR1 and CDR2: KGHDR and SFDVKD. There are 13 residues in the CDR3. This chain's CDR3 is CATSDSAGNEQFF.

V is TRBV7-2 and J is TRBJ1-2; TCRdb designates TRBD1, a call that cannot be tested without DNA. Germline V gives CDR1 SGHTA, CDR2 FQGNSA. The CDR3 sequence is 13 residues long. The CDR3 region is CASSTRDIYGYTF.

The rearrangement links TRBV18 to TRBJ2-5. The germline V gene encodes CDR1 KGHSH and CDR2 LQKENI. The CDR3 sequence is 16 residues long. This CDR3 is CASSPYKVVGVETQYF.

The rearrangement uses TRBV6-1 and TRBJ2-3; TCRdb's D gene call, TRBD1, goes unchecked for lack of DNA. In germline, CDR1 is MNHNS, CDR2 SASEGT. This CDR3 has 15 residues. The CDR3 here is CASSRDRGTTDTQYF.

The chain employs TRBV5-1 and TRBJ2-3; TCRdb's assignment of TRBD1 cannot be checked, as there is no DNA. The CDR3 extends over 16 amino acids. Germline CDR1 SGHRS, CDR2 YFSETQ. CDR3 loop: CASTLGHRGQTDTQYF.

The chain employs TRBV11-3 and TRBJ2-1; the TCRdb call, TRBD2, lacks DNA for checking. The germline V gene has CDR1 SGHNT and CDR2 YENEEA. This CDR3 contains 17 residues. CDR3 protein: CASSFKYTSGGSDEQFF.

The V call is TRBV7-2, the J call TRBJ2-6. From germline, CDR1 is SGHTA and CDR2 FQGNSA. The length of the CDR3 is 13 residues. The CDR3 sequence is CASGESGANVLTF.

V gene TRBV27 combines with J gene TRBJ1-6; TCRdb returns TRBD1, unconfirmable since there is no DNA. Germline CDR1 is MNHEY and CDR2 is SMNVEV (reference sequence). The CDR3 extends over 16 amino acids. CDR3 protein: CASSPTGTLGNSPLHF.

This chain uses TRBV20-1 with TRBJ2-1; without DNA, the TCRdb call of TRBD1 cannot be checked. Germline V gene sequence: CDR1 DFQATT, CDR2 SNEGSKA (reference sequence). The CDR3 runs to 14 residues. The chain's CDR3 is CSAREGQVGGEQFF.

The CDR3 protein is CASSLEGWGASPSQFF. The chain recombines TRBV5-1 with TRBJ2-1; TCRdb indicates TRBD1, and absent DNA this call remains unverified. The length of the CDR3 is 16 residues. The germline CDR1 and CDR2 sequences are SGHRS and YFSETQ.

The chain uses TRBV12-3 or TRBV12-4 and TRBJ2-5; no DNA is available, so the TRBD1 call from TCRdb remains unchecked. The CDR3 consists of 16 residues. CDR3: CASNLIPEPGGETQYF.

This chain links TRBV5-1 with TRBJ2-2; the TCRdb call, TRBD1, lacks DNA for checking. Germline assignment: CDR1 SGHRS and CDR2 YFSETQ. The CDR3 has 18 amino acids. The CDR3 sequence is CASSLRPGEGKNTGELFF.

The rearrangement joins TRBV4-3 to TRBJ2-2. In germline, CDR1 is LGHNA, CDR2 YSLEER. This CDR3 has 15 residues. The CDR3 reads CASSQDRRGSGELFF.

This sequence joins TRBV11-2 and TRBJ2-3; the TCRdb D gene call, TRBD2, has no DNA to confirm it. Germline V gene data show CDR1 as SGHAT and CDR2 as FQNNGV. The CDR3 is made up of 18 amino acids. The CDR3 loop reads CASSLGRGLAKGADTQYF.

V usage is TRBV19 and J usage is TRBJ2-3; TCRdb's D call, TRBD2, is unchecked because there is no DNA. This CDR3 region has 17 residues. CDR1 is LNHDA, CDR2 SQIVND, per germline (reference sequence). The CDR3 here is CASSPMWGGSSTDTQYF.

The rearrangement uses TRBV5-1 and TRBJ2-3; the TCRdb D gene call, TRBD1, has no DNA to confirm it. This CDR3 contains 16 residues. CDR1 is SGHRS, CDR2 YFSETQ, per germline. The CDR3: CASSPGQGGLADTQYF.

This rearrangement joins TRBV6-2 or TRBV6-3 to TRBJ2-7; TCRdb returns TRBD2, unconfirmable since there is no DNA. The CDR3 is made up of 15 amino acids. Germline values: CDR1 MNHEY, CDR2 SVGEGT. The CDR3 reads CASSRTSGRPGEQYF.